These 24 T cell receptor beta chains were sequenced from one sample in a study of regulatory T cells in long-lasting Graves disease. Time point described: persistent/refractory GD, antithyroid drugs over 5 years with positive TRAb. PBMC-extracted RNA yielded the TCR library. Building of the TCR beta libraries involved iRepertoire HTBI primers and Arm-PCR of CDR3 regions. TCRdb recomputed calls from the multiplex PCR reads with MiXCR, one row per CDR3 protein. This table has a few hundred thousand distinct CDR3 sequences, roughly 20% appearing once. Sequencing used peripheral blood mononuclear cells (PBMCs), obtained when the disease was refractory, from a patient treated with antithyroid drugs. These receptors all come from a woman in her thirties or forties with Graves disease.

This chain joins TRBV11-2 and TRBJ2-7; the D is unclear. The CDR3 has 14 residues. V was clipped by 6 bases and J by 0 bases, with 12 bases between them. Germline CDR1 reads SGHAT; CDR2 reads FQNNGV. The CDR3 DNA reads as TGTGCCAGCAGAAACAGCCTGAGCTCCTACGAGCAGTACTTC. This codes for CASRNSLSSYEQYF.

At least ten counts were recorded for this clonotype. This sequence joins TRBV11-2 and TRBJ2-5; D is uncertain. Trimming took off 4 bases at V and 5 bases at J, with 5 bases between the two ends. There are 11 residues in the CDR3. In germline, CDR1 is SGHAT, CDR2 FQNNGV. This CDR3 reads CASSSPETQYF. In DNA form, the CDR3 reads TGTGCCAGCAGCTCGCCCGAGACCCAGTACTTC.

Note on this clonotype: With a much larger clone just one base away, this may be a read error. This chain uses TRBV15 with TRBJ2-7; possibly TRBD1 or TRBD2 for D (5 bases each). This CDR3 spans 16 amino acids. Germline V lookup: CDR1 LNHNV, CDR2 YYDKDF (reference sequence). The CDR3 region is CATSRDPRDLGYGQYF. Here the CDR3 DNA reads TGTGCCACCAGCAGAGATCCCCGGGACCTCGGCTACGGGCAGTACTTC.

This sequence joins TRBV7-9 and TRBJ2-4; D might be TRBD1 (5 bases). Germline-derived CDR1 and CDR2 are SEHNR and FQNEAQ (reference sequence). The CDR3 has 14 residues. V was trimmed by 7 bases and J by 4 bases, leaving 14 bases between them. In nucleotides, the CDR3 is TGTGCCAGCACTCGTCAGGGCAGTAAAAACATTCAGTACTTC. It is translated as CASTRQGSKNIQYF.

This clonotype was seen only a few times. This rearrangement joins TRBV29-1 to TRBJ2-3; D call uncertain. The CDR3 loop spans 13 amino acids. Germline V lookup: CDR1 SQVTM, CDR2 ANQGSEA. V was trimmed by 5 bases and J by 1 base, leaving 10 bases between them. The DNA of the CDR3 is TGCAGCGTTCGGCGGTTTGGCACAGATACGCAGTATTTT. The encoded protein is CSVRRFGTDTQYF.

The chain uses TRBV3-1 and TRBJ1-1; D gene uncertain. Germline V gene sequence: CDR1 LGHDT, CDR2 YNNKEL (reference sequence). The V and J ends lost 7 bases and 1 base respectively, with 10 bases between them. The CDR3 is 13 residues long. CDR3 in DNA: TGTGCCAGCATCCTAGAACCGAACACTGAAGCTTTCTTT. It is translated as CASILEPNTEAFF.

This sequence joins TRBV6-5 and TRBJ2-7, with a possible D match to TRBD2 (7 bases). Per the germline V gene, CDR1 is MNHEY and CDR2 is SVGAGI. The CDR3 consists of 18 residues. The V gene lost 1 base and the J gene lost 6 bases, with 25 bases spanning the gap. CDR3 residues: CASSYFTMGAGENGEQYF. The CDR3 bases are TGTGCCAGCAGTTACTTTACCATGGGGGCGGGAGAAAATGGCGAGCAGTACTTC.

This clonotype was seen more than once but under ten times. The chain carries TRBV27 and TRBJ2-2; 12 bases line up with TRBD2. The V and J ends lost 5 bases and 8 bases, in that order; junction bases with no gene match: 18. CDR3 length: 19 residues. Germline V gene sequence: CDR1 MNHEY, CDR2 SMNVEV (reference sequence). The CDR3 protein is CASSLLIWTSGNQGGELFF. In DNA, the CDR3 is TGTGCCAGCAGTCTACTAATTTGGACTAGCGGGAACCAGGGAGGGGAGCTGTTTTTT.

The chain employs TRBV14 and TRBJ1-6; unclear D gene. The CDR3 spans 12 residues. V lost 3 bases and J lost 3, with 0 bases in between. Germline-derived CDR1 and CDR2 are SGHDN and FVKESK. CDR3 nucleotide sequence: TGTGCCAGCAGCCACTATAATTCACCCCTCCACTTT. It yields the protein CASSHYNSPLHF.

This clonotype was recorded a few times. V gene TRBV27 combines with J gene TRBJ2-5; TRBD2 matches at 10 bases. CDR1 and CDR2 from the germline V gene are MNHEY and SMNVEV (reference sequence). J gave up 6 bases and V 2 bases, and 6 bases lay outside the gene matches. This CDR3 contains 15 residues. The CDR3, as DNA: TGTGCCAGCAGTTTACTAGCGGGAGCCCCGAAGACCCAGTACTTC. This encodes CASSLLAGAPKTQYF.

The J gene is TRBJ1-2, the V gene TRBV6-1; 10 bases align to TRBD1. V lost 7 bases, J lost 7 bases, and 3 bases stayed unmatched. Germline CDR1 and CDR2: MNHNS and SASEGT. There are 12 residues in the CDR3. The CDR3 here is CASNRDRGGYTF. As DNA, the CDR3 is TGTGCCAGCAACCGGGACAGGGGTGGCTACACCTTC.

The chain has TRBV24-1 and TRBJ2-1; TRBD2 aligns across 10 bases. The CDR3 runs 15 residues. Germline V lookup: CDR1 KGHDR, CDR2 SFDVKD. J gave up 2 bases and V 7 bases, and 4 bases lay outside the gene matches. This CDR3 is CATRESGRAYNEQFF. The CDR3 DNA sequence: TGTGCCACCAGGGAAAGCGGGAGGGCCTACAATGAGCAGTTCTTC.

The CDR3 nucleotides are TGTGCCAGTAGTATAGTATACACCGGGGAGCTGTTTTTT. Its protein is CASSIVYTGELFF. The chain has TRBV19 and TRBJ2-2; D not certain. With 1 base removed from V and 3 bases from J, the gap between germline ends came to 3 bases. The CDR3 is 13 residues long. Germline V gene lookup returns CDR1 LNHDA and CDR2 SQIVND (reference sequence).

At least ten counts were recorded for this clonotype. The V call is TRBV28, the J call TRBJ2-5; the match to TRBD1 covers 9 bases. Germline V gives CDR1 MDHEN, CDR2 SYDVKM. V was clipped by 1 base and J by 2 bases; unmatched bases: 5. The CDR3 is made up of 16 amino acids. DNA for the CDR3: TGTGCCAGCAGTTTATTAGGGACAGGGCAACAAGAGACCCAGTACTTC. Translating gives CASSLLGTGQQETQYF. Full variable domain (missing parts from reference TRBV28 and TRBJ2-5): DVKVTQSSRYLVKRTGEKVFLECVQDMDHENMFWYRQDPGLGLRLIYFSYDVKMKEKGDIPEGYSVSREKKERFSLILESASTNQTSMYLCASSLLGTGQQETQYFGPGTRLLVL.

The chain carries TRBV4-1 and TRBJ2-7; maybe TRBD2 (5 bases). Germline CDR1 reads MGHRA; CDR2 reads YSYEKL. The CDR3 is 14 amino acids. Trimming cost V 2 bases and J 0 bases, with 8 bases left between them. CDR3 in amino acids: CASSQLALSYEQYF. CDR3 nucleotides: TGCGCCAGCAGCCAACTAGCCCTCTCCTACGAGCAGTACTTC.

This clonotype was observed at least ten times. The chain joins TRBV7-2 to TRBJ2-7, with 12 bases aligning to TRBD2. CDR3 length: 15 residues. Germline lookup yields CDR1 SGHTA and CDR2 FQGNSA. Trimming cost V 4 bases and J 4 bases; bases outside gene matches: 5. CDR3: CASSSQGTSGYEQYF. The CDR3 DNA follows: TGTGCCAGCAGCTCTCAAGGGACTAGCGGGTACGAGCAGTACTTC.

V usage is TRBV20-1 and J usage is TRBJ2-2; a weak D match, TRBD2 (6 bases). There are 16 residues in the CDR3. CDR1 and CDR2 from the germline V gene are DFQATT and SNEGSKA (reference sequence). Trimming shortened V by 0 bases and J by 7 bases, and 18 bases separated the two germline ends. The CDR3 DNA is TGCAGTGCTAGAGATCGAGATCTGGGAGGAGGCGGGGAGCTGTTTTTT. It codes for CSARDRDLGGGGELFF.

This clonotype was counted at least ten times. The rearrangement uses TRBV20-1 and TRBJ2-7, with D possibly being TRBD2 (5 bases). CDR1 DFQATT and CDR2 SNEGSKA come from the germline V gene (reference sequence). This CDR3 spans 12 amino acids. Trimming pared 3 bases from V and 6 bases from J, leaving 12 bases between. This CDR3 is CSARREIGEQYF. The CDR3 bases are TGCAGTGCTAGGAGGGAAATTGGCGAGCAGTACTTC.

This clonotype was seen many times. V and J are TRBV28 and TRBJ2-5; 9 bases match TRBD2. V was pared by 3 bases and J by 1 base, with 6 bases of the junction left unmatched. The CDR3 runs to 16 residues. Germline-derived CDR1 and CDR2 are MDHEN and SYDVKM. CDR3 in DNA: TGTGCCAGCAGTTTCTTGCTAGCGGGAACCCAAGAGACCCAGTACTTC. Translated, it gives CASSFLLAGTQETQYF.

V usage is TRBV2 and J usage is TRBJ2-1, with 7 nucleotides matching TRBD2. CDR1 and CDR2 from the germline V gene are SNHLY and FYNNEI. The CDR3 has 15 residues. The trim removed 8 bases at V and 8 bases at J, leaving 15 bases unmatched. The CDR3 loop reads CASLPLSGKIDEQFF. Here the CDR3 DNA reads TGTGCCAGCCTACCTTTGAGCGGGAAAATCGATGAGCAGTTCTTC.

A note on this clonotype: A much bigger clone sits one base away, suggesting this may be a read error. The chain couples TRBV10-3 to TRBJ2-5, with 7 bases fitting TRBD2. Germline trimming cut 5 bases from V and 4 bases from J; bases unmatched to any gene: 7. Germline loops: CDR1 ENHRY, CDR2 SYGVKD. CDR3 length equals 14 residues. The CDR3 nucleotides read TGTGCCATCAGTCCAGCGGGATCGACAGAGACCCAGTACTTC. Translating gives CAISPAGSTETQYF.

The table lists this clonotype with many counts. The chain employs TRBV11-2 and TRBJ1-1; 10 nucleotides match TRBD1. V lost 1 base, J lost 1 base, and 6 bases stayed unmatched. The CDR3 length is 17 residues. Germline-derived CDR1 and CDR2 are SGHAT and FQNNGV. The DNA for the CDR3 is TGTGCCAGCAGCTTAGCCAGACAGGGGGCCAAGAACACTGAAGCTTTCTTT. It yields the protein CASSLARQGAKNTEAFF.

This sequence joins TRBV7-3 and TRBJ1-2; possibly TRBD1 for D (6 bases). Deletions cut 3 bases from V and 8 bases from J, with 25 bases between. The CDR3 totals 17 residues. Germline CDR1 reads SGHTA; CDR2 reads FQGTGA. The CDR3 protein is CASSFRIPGHQLGGYTF. DNA of the CDR3: TGTGCCAGCAGCTTCCGGATACCGGGACATCAACTGGGAGGCTACACCTTC.

There are many counts of this clonotype. The chain uses TRBV20-1 and TRBJ2-7, with 8 bases matching TRBD1. This CDR3 has 13 residues. The junction had 2 bases not matched to a gene; V was cut back by 1 base and J by 3 bases. Germline lookup yields CDR1 DFQATT and CDR2 SNEGSKA (reference sequence). This chain's CDR3 is CSARGQGYYEQYF. The CDR3 DNA follows: TGCAGTGCTAGAGGACAGGGGTACTACGAGCAGTACTTC.